These T cell receptor beta chains were read from a single sample in a study of blood T cell repertoires in COVID-19. Generated by immunoSEQ multiplex PCR, the TCRdb table keeps only in-frame clones and is missing some. The profile covers approximately 390,000 clones, with roughly 87% appearing a single time and 2% to 2.5% taken by the ten largest. Material for sequencing was PBMCs or T cells enriched from blood (not recorded which). The source of these receptors is a woman aged 35 to 49 with acute COVID-19. CDR3s include the opening cysteine and the closing phenylalanine or tryptophan. The order of the fields is clone size, D gene, J gene, V gene, CDR3 protein, CDR3 DNA. A D gene is named only where the DNA matches it firmly. Some rows have no size entry. The others give once, few or many, or a class for an expanded clone.

clone size: few; D gene: TRBD1; J gene: TRBJ1-2; V gene: TRBV5-1; CDR3 protein: CASGSTGQANYGYTF; CDR3 DNA: TGCGCCAGCGGTTCAACGGGACAGGCGAACTATGGCTACACCTTC
clone size: .; D gene: .; J gene: TRBJ1-1; V gene: TRBV5-4; CDR3 protein: CASSGNRDPNTEAFF; CDR3 DNA: TGTGCCAGCAGCGGGAACAGGGACCCGAACACTGAAGCTTTCTTT
clone size: .; D gene: .; J gene: TRBJ2-1; V gene: TRBV18; CDR3 protein: CASSPSWESDEQFF; CDR3 DNA: TGTGCCAGCTCACCGTCTTGGGAGAGCGATGAGCAGTTCTTC
clone size: once; D gene: TRBD1; J gene: TRBJ1-4; V gene: TRBV28; CDR3 protein: CASSGTGVTNEKLFF; CDR3 DNA: TGTGCCAGCAGCGGGACAGGGGTGACTAATGAAAAACTGTTTTTT
clone size: once; D gene: .; J gene: TRBJ1-1; V gene: TRBV30; CDR3 protein: CAWSFLNTEAFF; CDR3 DNA: TGTGCCTGGAGTTTCTTGAACACTGAAGCTTTCTTT
clone size: .; D gene: .; J gene: TRBJ2-7; V gene: TRBV7-9; CDR3 protein: CASLQHGQIEQYF; CDR3 DNA: TGTGCCAGCCTCCAACACGGACAGATCGAGCAGTACTTC
clone size: .; D gene: .; J gene: TRBJ1-1; V gene: TRBV29-1; CDR3 protein: CSVATTGNTEAFF; CDR3 DNA: TGCAGCGTCGCTACGACAGGGAACACTGAAGCTTTCTTT
clone size: .; D gene: .; J gene: TRBJ2-3; V gene: TRBV20-1; CDR3 protein: CSAIDSLGTDTQYF; CDR3 DNA: TGCAGTGCTATTGATAGCCTTGGCACAGATACGCAGTATTTT
clone size: .; D gene: TRBD1; J gene: TRBJ2-3; V gene: TRBV24-1; CDR3 protein: CATSEKDRGIVNTQYF; CDR3 DNA: TGTGCCACCAGTGAGAAGGACAGGGGTATTGTGAATACGCAGTATTTT
clone size: .; D gene: .; J gene: TRBJ2-7; V gene: TRBV11-2; CDR3 protein: CASSRDSLGPYEQYF; CDR3 DNA: TGTGCCAGCAGCCGGGACTCACTGGGCCCCTACGAGCAGTACTTC
clone size: .; D gene: TRBD2; J gene: TRBJ2-3; V gene: TRBV5-1; CDR3 protein: CASSSGTSGGSDTQYF; CDR3 DNA: TGCGCCAGCAGCTCCGGGACTAGCGGGGGGTCAGATACGCAGTATTTT
clone size: .; D gene: TRBD1; J gene: TRBJ2-1; V gene: TRBV19; CDR3 protein: CASSIFRGTIYNEQFF; CDR3 DNA: TGTGCCAGTAGTATCTTCAGGGGGACCATATACAATGAGCAGTTCTTC
clone size: .; D gene: .; J gene: TRBJ2-1; V gene: TRBV11-3; CDR3 protein: CASSLSSVEVSNEQFF; CDR3 DNA: TGTGCCAGCAGCTTGAGTTCGGTTGAGGTTAGCAATGAGCAGTTCTTC
clone size: .; D gene: TRBD1; J gene: TRBJ1-2; V gene: TRBV5-8; CDR3 protein: CASSLSRQGGYTF; CDR3 DNA: TGTGCCAGCAGCTTGAGCAGACAGGGTGGCTACACCTTC
clone size: .; D gene: TRBD1; J gene: TRBJ1-5; V gene: TRBV27; CDR3 protein: CASSPRDRGPRPQHF; CDR3 DNA: TGTGCCAGCAGTCCTCGGGACAGGGGACCGAGGCCCCAGCATTTT
clone size: .; D gene: TRBD1; J gene: TRBJ2-7; V gene: TRBV6-5; CDR3 protein: CASSLRDSTYEQYF; CDR3 DNA: TGTGCCAGCAGTCTCCGGGACAGTACCTACGAGCAGTACTTC
clone size: .; D gene: TRBD1; J gene: TRBJ2-1; V gene: TRBV6-2/TRBV6-3; CDR3 protein: CASSYSRTGGSSEQFF; CDR3 DNA: TGTGCCAGCAGTTACTCTAGGACAGGGGGCTCGAGTGAGCAGTTCTTC
clone size: .; D gene: .; J gene: TRBJ2-1; V gene: TRBV29-1; CDR3 protein: CSVRDTNYNEQFF; CDR3 DNA: TGCAGCGTTCGGGACACGAATTACAATGAGCAGTTCTTC
clone size: .; D gene: .; J gene: TRBJ2-7; V gene: TRBV4-1; CDR3 protein: CASSKGSGTSYEQYF; CDR3 DNA: TGCGCCAGCAGCAAAGGATCAGGGACTTCCTACGAGCAGTACTTC
clone size: once; D gene: TRBD1; J gene: TRBJ1-2; V gene: TRBV24-1; CDR3 protein: CATSDPGTGFYGYTF; CDR3 DNA: TGTGCCACCAGTGATCCCGGGACAGGGTTTTATGGCTACACCTTC
clone size: .; D gene: .; J gene: TRBJ1-1; V gene: TRBV2; CDR3 protein: CASRHGRQQNTEAFF; CDR3 DNA: TGTGCCAGCAGACACGGAAGACAGCAGAACACTGAAGCTTTCTTT
clone size: once; D gene: .; J gene: TRBJ1-5; V gene: TRBV5-6; CDR3 protein: CASSIQNQPQHF; CDR3 DNA: TGTGCCAGCAGCATACAGAATCAGCCCCAGCATTTT
clone size: .; D gene: TRBD1; J gene: TRBJ1-6; V gene: TRBV7-9; CDR3 protein: CASSSRAGTDNSPLHF; CDR3 DNA: TGTGCCAGCAGCTCCCGAGCCGGGACAGATAATTCACCCCTCCACTTT
clone size: .; D gene: TRBD1; J gene: TRBJ2-7; V gene: TRBV20-1; CDR3 protein: CSASEAGGVYEQYF; CDR3 DNA: TGCAGTGCTAGTGAGGCAGGGGGCGTCTACGAGCAGTACTTC